Each of the 5 T cell receptor beta chains below was sequenced from the same sample in a study of T-cell memory formation after mild COVID-19 (dated by TCRdb to 2020 to 2022). The library was generated by 5' RACE. The sample was run on an Illumina NovaSeq 6000. The public reads were run again by TCRdb, first through fastp at Q25 and then through MiXCR, and only productive beta chains were kept. Rows matching on CDR3 protein sequence are summarized as one entry with the most common DNA and genes. For this sample the table gives 250,000 to 400,000 distinct CDR3 sequences, of which roughly an eighth were detected only once. Of the sample, 20% to 25% is held by the ten largest clones. The specimen was PBMCs or a T cell subset sorted from them (not recorded which). These receptor sequences come from a man between 18 and 35 years old who had mild COVID-19 (a few samples of this study predate the infection). The sample titles of this study are shuffled in the database, so cell type and time point are left out; the donor was told from shared clones.

V and J are TRBV28 and TRBJ1-2; D possibly corresponds to TRBD1 (5 bases). Trimming pared 8 bases from V and 0 bases from J, leaving 13 bases between. This CDR3 has 14 amino acids. CDR1 is MDHEN and CDR2 is SYDVKM in the germline V gene. The CDR3 protein is CASVLGGSNYGYTF. The DNA for the CDR3 is TGTGCCAGCGTATTGGGGGGGTCTAACTATGGCTACACCTTC.

The V and J genes are TRBV5-8 and TRBJ1-1; D not resolved. V was cut by 0 bases and J by 10 bases, with 13 bases left in between. CDR3 length: 13 residues. Germline V CDR1 and CDR2: SGHTS, YDEGEE. CDR3 residues: CASSLARFPAAFF. The DNA of the CDR3 is TGTGCCAGCAGCTTGGCCCGGTTCCCCGCAGCTTTCTTT. The full variable domain, rest sourced from reference TRBV5-8 and TRBJ1-1, is EAGVTQSPTHLIKTRGQQATLRCSPISGHTSVYWYQQALGLGLQFLLWYDEGEERNRGNFPPRFSGRQFPNYSSELNVNALELEDSALYLCASSLARFPAAFFGQGTRLTVV.

V usage is TRBV12-3 or TRBV12-4 and J usage is TRBJ2-7; D possibly uses TRBD1 or TRBD2 (5 bases each). The CDR3 covers 15 residues. Trimming took 1 base from V and 3 from J, leaving 13 bases between them. The CDR3 spells CASSLVGFGGYEQYF. CDR3 nucleotide sequence: TGTGCCAGCAGTTTAGTGGGATTTGGGGGCTACGAGCAGTACTTC.

This clonotype was detected only a few times. The chain carries TRBV12-3 or TRBV12-4 and TRBJ1-6; D is ambiguous. V lost 5 bases to trimming and J lost 13 bases, with 12 bases between them. This CDR3 comprises 12 residues. The CDR3 here is CASSPTFPPLHF. Here the CDR3 DNA reads TGTGCCAGCAGTCCGACTTTTCCGCCCCTCCACTTT.

The V and J genes are TRBV2 and TRBJ2-6; D is unclear. The CDR3 totals 16 residues. The V gene's germline CDR1 is SNHLY and CDR2 FYNNEI. The V gene lost 6 bases and the J gene lost 0 bases, with 12 bases spanning the gap. This CDR3 is CASRWAPASGANVLTF. CDR3 DNA sequence: TGTGCCAGCAGGTGGGCTCCGGCCTCTGGGGCCAACGTCCTGACTTTC.